These 27 T cell receptor beta chains came from one sample sequenced in a study of T cell clonality in common variable immunodeficiency. Findings and caveats of the study: Fewer deletions and N-nucleotide insertions were reportedly seen in common variable immunodeficiency TCR beta sequences.

Here immunoSEQ multiplex PCR was the method, and the copy in TCRdb shows in-frame clones only, minus some. Recorded here are some 25,000 clones, none singletons. No antigen has been identified for these receptors. The material sequenced was peripheral blood mononuclear cells. These receptors all stem from a human donor with common variable immunodeficiency.

This clone came up a few times. The read ends 3 residues early relative to the CDR3; the germline J gene fills the gap. The chain uses TRBV6-1 and TRBJ2-1, with 9 bases aligning to TRBD1. Germline CDR1 is MNHNS and CDR2 is SASEGT. The CDR3 sequence is 16 residues long. J lost 6 bases, V lost 1 base, and 7 bases had no gene match. This CDR3 is CASSEGRDRVINEQFF. CDR3 DNA (partial): TGTGCCAGCAGTGAAGGGCGGGACAGGGTGATCAATGAG.

Concerning this clone: The read finishes 3 residues shy of the CDR3 end, and the germline J gene is used to complete it. The chain recombines TRBV10-2 with TRBJ1-2, with TRBD1 as a possible D gene (5 bases). Deletions cut 6 bases from V and 4 bases from J, with 21 bases between. There are 16 residues in the CDR3. Germline lookup yields CDR1 WSHSY and CDR2 SAAADI. This CDR3 reads CASRGLEKGAFYGYTF. CDR3 DNA, as far as it was read: TGCGCCAGCAGGGGTCTTGAGAAAGGGGCGTTCTATGGC.

This clone came up many times. The CDR3 end lies 3 residues beyond the end of the read and is filled in from the germline J gene. The chain carries TRBV5-1 and TRBJ2-6, with D hard to call. Germline CDR1 is SGHRS and CDR2 is YFSETQ. There are 16 residues in the CDR3. Trimming removed 0 bases from V and 0 bases from J, with 7 bases in between. CDR3 region: CASSLVQNSGANVLTF. The sequenced CDR3 bases are TGCGCCAGCAGCTTGGTACAGAACTCTGGGGCCAACGTC.

This clone has at least ten counts. The read comes to an end 3 residues before the CDR3 does, leaving the germline J gene to fill in the end. This chain joins TRBV6-2 or TRBV6-3 and TRBJ2-3, with 14 bases aligning to TRBD2. After removal of 7 bases from V and 5 bases from J, the junction contained 5 bases not matched to a gene. In germline, CDR1 is MNHEY, CDR2 SVGEGT. CDR3 length: 15 residues. The CDR3 spells CASTDGLAGGDTQYF. CDR3 DNA, as far as it was read: TGTGCCAGCACCGATGGACTAGCGGGAGGAGATACG.

This clone was seen a few times. The read ends 3 residues early relative to the CDR3; the germline J gene fills the gap. The chain uses TRBV2 and TRBJ2-7; possible D gene TRBD1, 6 bases. This CDR3 contains 12 residues. From germline, CDR1 is SNHLY and CDR2 FYNNEI. V was trimmed by 6 bases and J by 5 bases, leaving 11 bases between them. The chain's CDR3 is CASSPDSHEQYF. Incomplete CDR3 DNA: TGTGCCAGCAGCCCGGACAGTCACGAG.

About this clone: The read stops 3 residues short of the end of the CDR3; the missing end is completed from the germline J gene. This chain uses TRBV18 with TRBJ2-2, with D hard to call. CDR1 KGHSH and CDR2 LQKENI come from the germline V gene. V lost 3 bases and J 6 bases, leaving 8 bases between the germline ends. The CDR3 is 13 residues long. The covered CDR3 bases are TGTGCCAGCTCACCGTCAAGGGCCGGGGAG. Protein: CASSPSRAGE. The CDR3 in full is CASSPSRAGELFF.

Turning to this clone: The observed sequence ends 3 residues before the CDR3 terminus, with the missing tail filled in from the germline J gene. Distinct nucleotide sequences in the sample also encode this CDR3. The chain links TRBV7-8 to TRBJ1-6, with 7 bases matching TRBD1. The CDR3 is made up of 14 amino acids. J was trimmed by 10 bases and V by 2 bases; bases with no gene match: 5. In germline, CDR1 is SGHVS, CDR2 FQNEAQ. CDR3: CASSLQGTVSPLHF. The covered CDR3 bases are TGTGCCAGCAGCTTACAAGGGACAGTGTCACCC. Looking up the rest from reference TRBV7-8 and TRBJ1-6 gives the full variable domain: GAGVSQSPRYKVAKRGQDVALRCDPISGHVSLFWYQQALGQGPEFLTYFQNEAQLDKSGLPSDRFFAERPEGSVSTLKIQRTQQEDSAVYLCASSLQGTVSPLHFGNGTRLTVT.

This clone was seen repeatedly, ten times or more. Read coverage stops 3 residues before the CDR3 terminus; the germline J gene supplies the remainder. The chain carries TRBV5-6 and TRBJ2-7, with D perhaps TRBD2 (5 bases). The V gene lost 0 bases and the J gene lost 3 bases, with 10 bases spanning the gap. Germline V lookup: CDR1 SGHDT, CDR2 YYEEEE. This CDR3 is 14 amino acids long. The CDR3 loop reads CASSLDPADYEQYF. The covered CDR3 bases are TGTGCCAGCAGCTTGGACCCAGCGGACTACGAG.

This clone showed up many times. The read ends 3 residues before the CDR3 terminus; that terminus is restored from the germline J gene. V usage is TRBV5-1 and J usage is TRBJ2-3; no clear D. Germline V gene sequence: CDR1 SGHRS, CDR2 YFSETQ. CDR3 length: 14 amino acids. Trimming removed 2 bases from V and 4 bases from J, with 11 bases in between. The CDR3 DNA, read in part, is TGCGCCAGCAGCTTAGACACAGAGGCAGATACG. Encoded protein: CASSLDTEADT. The entire CDR3 protein is CASSLDTEADTQYF.

This clone has a count of ten or more. The read is 3 residues too short to cover the CDR3 end, so that end is filled in from the germline J gene. The gene calls are TRBV5-1 and TRBJ2-1; D is perhaps TRBD2 (5 bases). The CDR3 extends over 14 amino acids. The V gene's germline CDR1 is SGHRS and CDR2 YFSETQ. V lost 3 bases, J lost 0 bases, and 7 bases lay in between. CDR3 loop: CASSSGDSYNEQFF. Partial CDR3 DNA: TGCGCCAGCAGCTCCGGGGACTCCTACAATGAG.

This clone was picked up many times. The DNA ends 3 residues before the CDR3 does, and the rest of the CDR3 is filled in from the germline J gene. The J gene is TRBJ2-7, the V gene TRBV5-6; D perhaps matches TRBD1 (6 bases). The CDR3 length is 14 residues. Germline-derived CDR1 and CDR2 are SGHDT and YYEEEE. Trimming cost V 7 bases and J 3 bases, with 17 bases left between them. CDR3 DNA, as far as it was read: TGTGCCAGCTGTCGTGGAACAGGGATCTACGAG. Its protein is CASCRGTGIYE. The full CDR3 sequence reads CASCRGTGIYEQYF.

This clone was recorded at least ten times. The read halts 3 residues ahead of the CDR3 end, with the missing end drawn from the germline J gene. V is TRBV7-2 and J is TRBJ2-1; no clear D. Trimming cost V 9 bases and J 5 bases, with 8 bases left between them. Germline V gene data show CDR1 as SGHTA and CDR2 as FQGNSA. The CDR3 is 11 residues long. The covered CDR3 bases are TGTGCCAGTTCTCCGGACAATGAG. It encodes CASSPDNE. The full-length CDR3 reads as CASSPDNEQFF.

This clone was detected ten times or more. The read halts 3 residues ahead of the CDR3 end, with the missing end drawn from the germline J gene. The chain links TRBV18 to TRBJ2-5, with TRBD2 identical over 11 bases. V was pared by 6 bases and J by 1 base, with 4 bases of the junction left unmatched. The CDR3 totals 15 residues. Germline assignment: CDR1 KGHSH and CDR2 LQKENI. The CDR3: CASSPSGGTQETQYF. The part of the CDR3 DNA that was read is TGTGCCAGCTCCCCTAGCGGGGGGACCCAAGAGACC.

This clone was recorded at least ten times. The read terminates 3 residues ahead of where the CDR3 ends, so the germline J gene completes it. This chain links TRBV19 with TRBJ2-3, with a tentative D call TRBD2 (5 bases). The ends were cut back, 9 bases at V and 0 bases at J, with 10 bases in the middle. In germline, CDR1 is LNHDA, CDR2 SQIVND (reference sequence). The CDR3 covers 13 residues. The sequenced CDR3 bases are TGTGCCAGCGGACTTACTAGCACAGATACG. This encodes CASGLTSTDT. The full CDR3 reads CASGLTSTDTQYF.

This clone has at least ten counts. The missing CDR3 end, 3 residues past where the read stops, is filled in from the germline J gene. The chain couples TRBV30 to TRBJ1-4, with D hard to call. The V gene lost 0 bases and the J gene lost 7 bases, with 6 bases spanning the gap. This CDR3 has 12 residues. Germline assignment: CDR1 GTSNPN and CDR2 SVGIG (reference sequence). This chain's CDR3 is CAWSVPGEKLFF. The sequenced CDR3 bases are TGTGCCTGGAGTGTACCGGGTGAAAAA. Together with reference TRBV30 and TRBJ1-4, the CDR3 gives the full variable domain: SQTIHQWPATLVQPVGSPLSLECTVEGTSNPNLYWYRQAAGRGLQLLFYSVGIGQISSEVPQNLSASRPQDRQFILSSKKLLLSDSGFYLCAWSVPGEKLFFGSGTQLSVL.

This clone was observed many times. The read is 3 residues too short to cover the CDR3 end, so that end is filled in from the germline J gene. The chain uses TRBV2 and TRBJ2-3; TRBD2 matches at 8 bases. V gave up 3 bases and J gave up 3 bases; unmatched junction bases: 8. The CDR3 covers 16 residues. CDR1 and CDR2 from the germline V gene are SNHLY and FYNNEI. The CDR3 reads CASSDGSSGWTDTQYF. CDR3 DNA, as far as it was read: TGTGCCAGCAGTGATGGTTCTAGCGGGTGGACAGATACG.

This clone showed up just a few times. The read is 3 residues too short to cover the CDR3 end, so that end is filled in from the germline J gene. This chain links TRBV18 with TRBJ1-2; 9 nucleotides agree with TRBD1. Trimming cost V 2 bases and J 7 bases; bases outside gene matches: 20. From germline, CDR1 is KGHSH and CDR2 LQKENI. This CDR3 spans 19 amino acids. CDR3 in amino acids: CASSPILLPDRGLKGGYTF. The sequenced CDR3 bases are TGTGCCAGCTCACCAATCCTCTTACCGGACAGGGGATTGAAGGGTGGC.

This clone was observed at least ten times. The read finishes 3 residues shy of the CDR3 end, and the germline J gene is used to complete it. The chain joins TRBV5-1 to TRBJ2-5, with 9 bases identical to TRBD1. The CDR3 loop spans 16 amino acids. The J segment lost 1 base and the V segment lost 4 bases, leaving 8 bases of the junction unmatched. The germline CDR1 and CDR2 sequences are SGHRS and YFSETQ. The CDR3 loop reads CASSPGQGWGQETQYF. Incomplete CDR3 DNA: TGCGCCAGCAGCCCGGGACAGGGTTGGGGCCAAGAGACC.

This clone was recorded many times. The read finishes 3 residues shy of the CDR3 end, and the germline J gene is used to complete it. The chain uses TRBV7-9 and TRBJ2-2; D unresolved. V lost 6 bases and J 0 bases, leaving 8 bases between the germline ends. Germline CDR1 and CDR2: SEHNR and FQNEAQ (reference sequence). The CDR3 covers 14 residues. This chain's CDR3 is CASRSTSNTGELFF. The DNA read from the CDR3 is TGTGCCAGCAGAAGTACATCGAACACCGGGGAG.

Regarding this clone: Sequencing ends 3 residues short of the CDR3 end; the germline J gene provides the rest. V gene TRBV7-9 combines with J gene TRBJ1-5, with 10 bases identical to TRBD1. The CDR3 sequence is 14 residues long. Germline V gives CDR1 SEHNR, CDR2 FQNEAQ (reference sequence). Trimming removed 5 bases from V and 5 bases from J; junction bases left unmatched: 3. The DNA read from the CDR3 is TGTGCCAGCAGCCGGACAGGGGGGGATCAGCCC. This encodes CASSRTGGDQP. The entire CDR3 reads CASSRTGGDQPQHF. The full variable domain, rest sourced from reference TRBV7-9 and TRBJ1-5, is DTGVSQNPRHKITKRGQNVTFRCDPISEHNRLYWYRQTLGQGPEFLTYFQNEAQLEKSRLLSDRFSAERPKGSFSTLEIQRTEQGDSAMYLCASSRTGGDQPQHFGDGTRLSIL.

This clone was seen at least ten times. Coverage ceases 3 residues before the CDR3 finishes, and the germline J gene fills in the end. The V and J genes are TRBV7-2 and TRBJ2-3; TRBD1 agrees at 9 bases. The CDR3 contains 15 residues. The V gene end was trimmed by 3 bases and the J gene end by 4 bases; junction bases not matched to a gene: 5. Germline V gene data show CDR1 as SGHTA and CDR2 as FQGNSA. CDR3 bases read: TGTGCCAGCAGCTTTCTGAGGACAGGGGCAGATACG. Amino acids: CASSFLRTGADT. The entire CDR3 protein reads CASSFLRTGADTQYF.

This clone was recorded a few times. The read halts 3 residues ahead of the CDR3 end, with the missing end drawn from the germline J gene. V gene TRBV6-2 or TRBV6-3 combines with J gene TRBJ2-1, with 7 bases fitting TRBD2. This CDR3 region has 16 residues. V was clipped by 8 bases and J by 6 bases; unmatched bases: 16. The germline V gene has CDR1 MNHEY and CDR2 SVGEGT. The part of the CDR3 DNA that was read is TGTGCCAGCGGAGGAGTGTGGGCGGGAGTCGGCAATGAG. It translates to CASGGVWAGVGNE. The whole CDR3 sequence is CASGGVWAGVGNEQFF.

In the case of this clone: From the germline J gene comes the end of the CDR3, since the read stops 3 residues before it. The chain couples TRBV11-2 to TRBJ1-3; D not certain. Germline-derived CDR1 and CDR2 are SGHAT and FQNNGV. V was cut by 4 bases and J by 7 bases, with 11 bases left in between. The CDR3 is made up of 13 amino acids. The sequenced CDR3 bases are TGTGCCAGCAGCTCGCACACCAGGAACACC. It encodes CASSSHTRNT. The whole CDR3 reads CASSSHTRNTIYF.

This clone has ten or more counts. The CDR3 extends 3 residues past the end of the read, so its final part is completed from the germline J gene. The rearrangement joins TRBV19 to TRBJ1-1; D may be TRBD1 (5 bases). Trimming removed 5 bases from V and 1 base from J, with 14 bases in between. CDR1 LNHDA and CDR2 SQIVND come from the germline V gene (reference sequence). The CDR3 has 15 residues. The sequenced CDR3 bases are TGTGCCAGTAGTTGGGTCCAGGGAGGGAACACTGAA. Translated, it gives CASSWVQGGNTE. From start to end, the CDR3 is CASSWVQGGNTEAFF. Complete variable domain (other parts from reference TRBV19 and TRBJ1-1): DGGITQSPKYLFRKEGQNVTLSCEQNLNHDAMYWYRQDPGQGLRLIYYSQIVNDFQKGDIAEGYSVSREKKESFPLTVTSAQKNPTAFYLCASSWVQGGNTEAFFGQGTRLTVV.

Notes on this clone: Coverage ceases 3 residues before the CDR3 finishes, and the germline J gene fills in the end. The V gene is TRBV2, the J gene TRBJ2-5; the D gene is possibly TRBD1 (6 bases). CDR3 length equals 13 residues. CDR1 is SNHLY, CDR2 FYNNEI, per germline. The V and J ends lost 6 bases and 0 bases respectively, with 8 bases between them. The CDR3 is CASSRDNQETQYF. The part of the CDR3 DNA that was read is TGTGCCAGCAGCCGGGACAACCAAGAGACC.

In this sample, this clone turned up many times. The read gets to within 3 residues of the CDR3 end, and the germline J gene fills in the rest. V is TRBV19 and J is TRBJ2-3; D not certain. The CDR3 runs 14 residues. The V and J ends lost 0 bases and 3 bases respectively, with 7 bases between them. CDR1 is LNHDA and CDR2 is SQIVND in the germline V gene (reference sequence). The CDR3 here is CASSIDSGTDTQYF. The sequenced CDR3 bases are TGTGCCAGTAGTATAGATTCCGGGACAGATACG.

This clone was observed a handful of times. The read halts 3 residues ahead of the CDR3 end, with the missing end drawn from the germline J gene. The chain has TRBV11-2 and TRBJ2-7; 7 positions agree with TRBD1. This CDR3 has 14 residues. Trimming at V came to 1 base and at J to 3 bases, leaving 3 bases not matched to a gene. Germline CDR1 and CDR2: SGHAT and FQNNGV. This chain's CDR3 is CASSLVQGVYEQYF. The DNA read from the CDR3 is TGTGCCAGCAGCTTAGTCCAGGGGGTCTACGAG. Combining the CDR3 with reference TRBV11-2 and TRBJ2-7 gives the whole variable domain EAGVAQSPRYKIIEKRQSVAFWCNPISGHATLYWYQQILGQGPKLLIQFQNNGVVDDSQLPKDRFSAERLKGVDSTLKIQPAKLEDSAVYLCASSLVQGVYEQYFGPGTRLTVT.